This T cell receptor beta chain was found in a study of blood T cell repertoires in COVID-19. Study-level information: Acute and convalescent COVID-19 samples came from the United States, Italy and Spain. T cells, B-cell-depleted T cells, or PBMCs supplied cDNA or gDNA.

Data came from immunoSEQ multiplex PCR; TCRdb stores just in-frame clones and leaves some out. The sample has fewer than 200,000 clones; about 86% are singletons. Membership in each cohort depended on participant-reported clinical history. This CDR3 is built from 12 residues. The V gene's germline CDR1 is SGHVS and CDR2 FQNEAQ. Trimming shortened V by 3 bases and J by 2 bases, and 3 bases separated the two germline ends. This chain uses TRBV7-8 with TRBJ2-3; no clear D. The sample was PBMCs or T cells enriched from blood (not recorded which). This receptor was identified in a woman aged 45-59 years in a cohort exposed to, infected with or recovered from COVID-19 (not recorded which). CDR3 nucleotides: TGTGCCAGCAGCTTCAACACAGATACGCAGTATTTT. This sequence encodes CASSFNTDTQYF.